This TCR beta chain originates from a study of response to subunit inactivated influenza vaccine. Germline values: CDR1 KGHSH, CDR2 LQKENI. This CDR3 contains 18 residues. The J segment lost 1 base and the V segment lost 6 bases, leaving 14 bases of the junction unmatched. This clonotype was seen a few times. Its antigen remains unknown. Broader study findings: A suggestion made by the authors is that each seasonal influenza vaccination recruits few new T cells.

TCRdb processed the RT-PCR reads anew with MiXCR; each CDR3 protein has one entry. The repertoire holds about 780,000 distinct CDR3 sequences, with around 18% as singletons. The sequencing used PBMCs from blood, collected around 5 days after vaccination. The chain is built from TRBV18 and TRBJ2-1; 8 bases agree with TRBD2. The source of this sequence is a man aged 50-60 years who received an inactivated influenza vaccine. The CDR3 DNA reads TGTGCCAGCTCTCAAACGGTTCCGGGACTAGGATCCTACAATGAGCAGTTCTTC. It encodes CASSQTVPGLGSYNEQFF.